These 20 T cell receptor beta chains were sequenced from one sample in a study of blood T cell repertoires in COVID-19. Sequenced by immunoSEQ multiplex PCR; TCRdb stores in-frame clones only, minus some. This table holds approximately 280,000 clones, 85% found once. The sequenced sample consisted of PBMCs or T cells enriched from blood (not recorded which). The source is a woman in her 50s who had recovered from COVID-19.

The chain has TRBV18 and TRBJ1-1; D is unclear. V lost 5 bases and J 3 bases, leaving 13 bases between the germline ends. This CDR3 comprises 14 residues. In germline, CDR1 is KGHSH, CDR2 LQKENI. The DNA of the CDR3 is TGTGCCAGCTCATCCCCGATCAGTCACACTGAAGCTTTCTTT. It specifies CASSSPISHTEAFF. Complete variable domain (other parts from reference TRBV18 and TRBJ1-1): NAGVMQNPRHLVRRRGQEARLRCSPMKGHSHVYWYRQLPEEGLKFMVYLQKENIIDESGMPKERFSAEFPKEGPSILRIQQVVRGDSAAYFCASSSPISHTEAFFGQGTRLTVV.

CDR3 DNA: TGTGCCACTTCAGGTTATGGAAACACCATATATTTT. It is translated as CATSGYGNTIYF. The chain recombines TRBV10-3 with TRBJ1-3, with D uncertain. The CDR3 loop spans 12 amino acids. V lost 10 bases and J lost 3, with 10 bases in between. Per the germline V gene, CDR1 is ENHRY and CDR2 is SYGVKD.

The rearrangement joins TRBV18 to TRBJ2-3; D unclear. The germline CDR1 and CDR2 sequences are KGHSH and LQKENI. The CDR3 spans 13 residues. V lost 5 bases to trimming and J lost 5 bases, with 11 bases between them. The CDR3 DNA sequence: TGTGCCAGCTCATCCATCCCCGGAGATACGCAGTATTTT. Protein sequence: CASSSIPGDTQYF.

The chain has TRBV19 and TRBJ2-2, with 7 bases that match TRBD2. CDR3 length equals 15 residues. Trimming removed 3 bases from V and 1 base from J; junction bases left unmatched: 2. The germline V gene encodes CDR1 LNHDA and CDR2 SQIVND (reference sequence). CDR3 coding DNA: TGTGCCAGTAGTATTGGGGGGGAGAACACCGGGGAGCTGTTTTTT. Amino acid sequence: CASSIGGENTGELFF.

CDR3 region: CSASSASNQPQHF. CDR3 DNA: TGCAGTGCTAGTAGCGCCTCCAATCAGCCCCAGCATTTT. The chain links TRBV20-1 to TRBJ1-5, with D uncertain. The germline CDR1 and CDR2 sequences are DFQATT and SNEGSKA (reference sequence). The V end was cut by 3 bases, the J end by 3 bases, with 9 bases between. The CDR3 covers 13 residues.

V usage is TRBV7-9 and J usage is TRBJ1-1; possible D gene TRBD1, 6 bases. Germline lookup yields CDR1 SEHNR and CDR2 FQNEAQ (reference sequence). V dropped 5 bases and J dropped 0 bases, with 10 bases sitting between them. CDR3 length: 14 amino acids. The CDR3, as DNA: TGTGCCAGCAGCGCTTGGACAGTGAACACTGAAGCTTTCTTT. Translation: CASSAWTVNTEAFF.

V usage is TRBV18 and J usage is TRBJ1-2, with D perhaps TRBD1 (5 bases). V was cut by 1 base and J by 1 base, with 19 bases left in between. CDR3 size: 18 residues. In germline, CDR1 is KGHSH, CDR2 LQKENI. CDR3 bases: TGTGCCAGCTCACCACGCGGCCCGCAGAGACAGTTTAACTATGGCTACACCTTC. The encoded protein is CASSPRGPQRQFNYGYTF.

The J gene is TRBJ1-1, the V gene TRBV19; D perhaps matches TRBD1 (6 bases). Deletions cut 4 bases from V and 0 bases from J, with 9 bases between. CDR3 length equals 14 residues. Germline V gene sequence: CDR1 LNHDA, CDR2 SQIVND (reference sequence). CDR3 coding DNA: TGTGCCAGTAGTAAAGGACAGCTGAACACTGAAGCTTTCTTT. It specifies CASSKGQLNTEAFF.

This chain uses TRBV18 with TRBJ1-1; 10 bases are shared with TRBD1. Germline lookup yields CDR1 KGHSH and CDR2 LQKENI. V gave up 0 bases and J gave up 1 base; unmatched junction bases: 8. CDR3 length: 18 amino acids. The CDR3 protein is CASSPPRRQGARNTEAFF. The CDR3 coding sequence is TGTGCCAGCTCACCACCGAGGAGACAGGGGGCTAGGAACACTGAAGCTTTCTTT.

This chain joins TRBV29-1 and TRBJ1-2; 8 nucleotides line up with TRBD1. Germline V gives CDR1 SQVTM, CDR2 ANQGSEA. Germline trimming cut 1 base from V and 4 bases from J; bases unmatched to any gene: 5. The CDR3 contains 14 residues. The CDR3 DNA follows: TGCAGCGTTGAAGTATTTACAGGGGGCTATGGCTACACCTTC. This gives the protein CSVEVFTGGYGYTF.

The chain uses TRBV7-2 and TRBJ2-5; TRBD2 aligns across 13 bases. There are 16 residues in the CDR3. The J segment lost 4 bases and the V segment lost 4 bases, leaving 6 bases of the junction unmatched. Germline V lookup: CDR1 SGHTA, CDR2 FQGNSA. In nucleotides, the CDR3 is TGTGCCAGCAGCTCTAGACTAGCGGGAGGAGTAGAGACCCAGTACTTC. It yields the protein CASSSRLAGGVETQYF.

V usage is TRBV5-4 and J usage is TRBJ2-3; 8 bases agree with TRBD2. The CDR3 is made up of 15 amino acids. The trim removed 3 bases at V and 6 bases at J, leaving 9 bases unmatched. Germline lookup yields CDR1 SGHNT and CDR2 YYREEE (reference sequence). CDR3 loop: CASSSREDPTDTQYF. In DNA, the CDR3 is TGTGCCAGCAGCTCGCGGGAGGACCCCACGGATACGCAGTATTTT.

CDR3 nucleotides: TGTGCCTGGAGTGGCAGGCCTCCAACTAATGAAAAACTGTTTTTT. Protein: CAWSGRPPTNEKLFF. The chain is built from TRBV30 and TRBJ1-4, with D uncertain. There are 15 residues in the CDR3. CDR1 is GTSNPN, CDR2 SVGIG, per germline (reference sequence). Trimming removed 1 base from V and 0 bases from J, with 9 bases in between.

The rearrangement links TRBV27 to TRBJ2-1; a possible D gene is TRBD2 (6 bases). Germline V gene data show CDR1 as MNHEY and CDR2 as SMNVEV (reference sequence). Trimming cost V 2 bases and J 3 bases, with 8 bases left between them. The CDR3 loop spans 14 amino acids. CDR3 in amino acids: CASSLRDFYNEQFF. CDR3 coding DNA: TGTGCCAGCAGTTTACGGGACTTCTACAATGAGCAGTTCTTC.

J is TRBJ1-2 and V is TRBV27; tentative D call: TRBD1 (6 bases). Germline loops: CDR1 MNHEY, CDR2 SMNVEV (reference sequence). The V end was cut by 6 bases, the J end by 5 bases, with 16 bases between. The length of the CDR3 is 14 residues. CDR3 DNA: TGTGCCAGCAGCCCGAAGGGGGGGATATATGGCTACACCTTC. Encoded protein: CASSPKGGIYGYTF.

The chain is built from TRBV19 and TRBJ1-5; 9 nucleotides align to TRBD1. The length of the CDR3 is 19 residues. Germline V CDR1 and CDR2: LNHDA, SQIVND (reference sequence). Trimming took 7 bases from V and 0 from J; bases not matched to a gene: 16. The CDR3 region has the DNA TGTGCCAGTACCCTCCGTTGGGACAGGGAAAAAATTAGCAATCAGCCCCAGCATTTT. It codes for CASTLRWDREKISNQPQHF. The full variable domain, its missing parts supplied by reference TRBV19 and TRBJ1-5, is DGGITQSPKYLFRKEGQNVTLSCEQNLNHDAMYWYRQDPGQGLRLIYYSQIVNDFQKGDIAEGYSVSREKKESFPLTVTSAQKNPTAFYLCASTLRWDREKISNQPQHFGDGTRLSIL.

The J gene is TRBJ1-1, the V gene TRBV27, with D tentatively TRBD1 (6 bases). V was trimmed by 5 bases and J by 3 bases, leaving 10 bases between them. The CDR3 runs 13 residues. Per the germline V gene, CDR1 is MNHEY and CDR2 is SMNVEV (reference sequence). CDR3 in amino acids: CASSRQAYTEAFF. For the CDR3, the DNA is TGTGCCAGCAGTAGACAGGCCTACACTGAAGCTTTCTTT.

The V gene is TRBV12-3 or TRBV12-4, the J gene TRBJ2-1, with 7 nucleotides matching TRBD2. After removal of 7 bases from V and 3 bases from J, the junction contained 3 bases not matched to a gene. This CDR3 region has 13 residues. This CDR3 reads CASKVAGYNEQFF. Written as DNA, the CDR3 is TGTGCCAGCAAAGTAGCGGGCTACAATGAGCAGTTCTTC.

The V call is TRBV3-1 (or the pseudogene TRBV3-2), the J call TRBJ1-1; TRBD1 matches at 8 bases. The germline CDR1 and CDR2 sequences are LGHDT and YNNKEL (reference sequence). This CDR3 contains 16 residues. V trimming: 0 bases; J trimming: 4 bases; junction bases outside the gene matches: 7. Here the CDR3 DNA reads TGTGCCAGCAGCCAAGATGATGGACAGGGAGGCACTGAAGCTTTCTTT. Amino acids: CASSQDDGQGGTEAFF.

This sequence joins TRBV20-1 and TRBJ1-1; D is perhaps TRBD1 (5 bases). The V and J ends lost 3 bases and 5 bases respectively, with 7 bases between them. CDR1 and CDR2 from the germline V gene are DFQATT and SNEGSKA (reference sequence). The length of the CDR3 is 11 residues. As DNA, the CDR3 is TGCAGTGCTAGTAGGGGTACTGAAGCTTTCTTT. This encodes CSASRGTEAFF.